This TCR beta chain was observed in a study of blood T cells in healthy people across ages. Turning to the study itself: Per two T cells, template switching captured roughly one barcoded beta molecule. Whole-study findings and limits: A greater number of naive CD4+ cells and higher diversity distinguished long-lived donors from aged donors. Older individuals had lower TCR beta diversity per million T cells (the decline was roughly linear).

With a J-beta primer mix and a sample-barcoded 5' primer, a second PCR ran 7 to 11 cycles. TCRdb re-called the 5' RACE reads with MiXCR, one entry per CDR3 protein. The data contain around 580,000 distinct CDR3 sequences, around half of them singletons. This clonotype occurred once. The antigen is undetermined. The sequenced sample consisted of blood. The clonotype originates from an elderly man in good health.

The DNA of the CDR3 is TGCAGTGCTAGCCCAGGGGGGGACAATCAGCCCCAGCATTTT. Residues: CSASPGGDNQPQHF. The chain carries TRBV20-1 and TRBJ1-5; 7 bases match TRBD1. This CDR3 region has 14 residues. Germline loops: CDR1 DFQATT, CDR2 SNEGSKA (reference sequence). Trimming took 3 bases from V and 3 from J; bases not matched to a gene: 5.